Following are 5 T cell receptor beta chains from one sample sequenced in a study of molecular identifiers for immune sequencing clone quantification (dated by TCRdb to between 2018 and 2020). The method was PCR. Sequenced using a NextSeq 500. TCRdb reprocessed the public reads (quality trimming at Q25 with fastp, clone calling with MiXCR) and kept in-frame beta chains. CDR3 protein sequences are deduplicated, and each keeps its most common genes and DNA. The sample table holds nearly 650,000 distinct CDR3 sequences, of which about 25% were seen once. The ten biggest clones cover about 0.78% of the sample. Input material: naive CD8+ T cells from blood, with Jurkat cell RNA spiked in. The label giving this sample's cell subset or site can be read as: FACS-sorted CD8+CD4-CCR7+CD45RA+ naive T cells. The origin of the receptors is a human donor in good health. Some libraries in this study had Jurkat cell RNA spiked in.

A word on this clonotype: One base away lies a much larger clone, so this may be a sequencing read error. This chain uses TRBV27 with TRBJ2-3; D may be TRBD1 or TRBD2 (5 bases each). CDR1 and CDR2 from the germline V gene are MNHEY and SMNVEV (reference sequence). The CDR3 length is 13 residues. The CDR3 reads CAGSLGTVGTQYF. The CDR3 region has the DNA TGTGCCGGCAGTTTGGGGACGGTTGGTACGCAGTATTTT.

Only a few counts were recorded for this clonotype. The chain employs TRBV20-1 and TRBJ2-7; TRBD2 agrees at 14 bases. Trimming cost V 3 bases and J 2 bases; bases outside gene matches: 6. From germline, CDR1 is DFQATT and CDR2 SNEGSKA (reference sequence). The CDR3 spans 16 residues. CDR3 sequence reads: CSARGTSGSRPYEQYF. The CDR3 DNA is TGCAGTGCTAGGGGGACTAGCGGGAGTCGGCCCTACGAGCAGTACTTC.

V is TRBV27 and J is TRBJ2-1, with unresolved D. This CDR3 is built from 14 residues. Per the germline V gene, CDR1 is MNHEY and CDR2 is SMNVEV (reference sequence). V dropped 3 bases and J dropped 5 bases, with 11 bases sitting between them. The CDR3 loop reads CASSFFSPNNEQFF. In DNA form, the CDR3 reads TGTGCCAGCAGTTTCTTTTCCCCAAACAATGAGCAGTTCTTC.

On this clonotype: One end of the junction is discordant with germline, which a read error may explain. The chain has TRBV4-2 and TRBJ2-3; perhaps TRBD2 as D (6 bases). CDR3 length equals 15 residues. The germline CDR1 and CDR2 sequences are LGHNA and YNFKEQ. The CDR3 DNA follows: TGTACCAGCAGCCAGACCGGGACTAGCACAGATACGCAGTATTTT. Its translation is CTSSQTGTSTDTQYF.

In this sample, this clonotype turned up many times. The CDR3 spells CASSLVLSGEEQFF. In DNA, the CDR3 is TGTGCCAGCAGCTTGGTATTGTCGGGGGAAGAGCAGTTCTTC. V and J are TRBV5-4 and TRBJ2-1; possible D gene TRBD2, 6 bases. Germline-derived CDR1 and CDR2 are SGHNT and YYREEE (reference sequence). V lost 0 bases, J lost 10 bases, and 14 bases lay in between. The CDR3 has 14 residues.